This TCR beta chain was sequenced during a study of T cells after yellow fever vaccination. Overall study context: With SMART-Seq v4 Ultra Low Input, the fractions containing low cell numbers were prepared. Regarding the study as a whole: Abundant clonotypes from the bulk population could get into FACS-sorted repertoires as contaminants.

Germline CDR1 WSHSY, CDR2 SAAADI. This CDR3 has 13 amino acids. Trimming stripped 0 bases from V and 3 bases from J, with 6 bases between. As TCR cDNA was made by 5'RACE template switching, a universal primer site and UMIs were added. Via MiXCR, TCRdb re-called the 5' RACE reads, giving one row per CDR3 protein. The sample has 250,000 to 350,000 distinct CDR3 sequences; around 6.8% are singletons. In regard to this clonotype: The antigen is undetermined.

This receptor was obtained from a man between 18 and 35 years old who received the YFV17D yellow fever vaccine. The chain joins TRBV10-2 to TRBJ2-7; D gene ambiguous. This sample comprised PBMCs, obtained more than 35 days after the first yellow fever vaccination. The CDR3 region has the DNA TGCGCCAGCAGTGAGTCCCTAGGCTACGAGCAGTACTTC. It translates to CASSESLGYEQYF.